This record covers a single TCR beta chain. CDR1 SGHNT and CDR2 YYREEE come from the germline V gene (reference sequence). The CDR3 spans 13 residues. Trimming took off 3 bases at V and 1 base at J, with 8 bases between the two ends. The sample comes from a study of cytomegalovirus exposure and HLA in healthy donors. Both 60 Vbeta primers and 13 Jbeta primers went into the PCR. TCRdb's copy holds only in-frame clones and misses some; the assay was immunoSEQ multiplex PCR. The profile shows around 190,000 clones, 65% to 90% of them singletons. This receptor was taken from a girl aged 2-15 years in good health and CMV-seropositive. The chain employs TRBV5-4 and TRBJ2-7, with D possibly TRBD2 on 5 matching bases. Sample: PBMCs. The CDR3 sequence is CASSSTRSYEQYF. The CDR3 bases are TGTGCCAGCAGCTCCACTAGGTCCTACGAGCAGTACTTC.